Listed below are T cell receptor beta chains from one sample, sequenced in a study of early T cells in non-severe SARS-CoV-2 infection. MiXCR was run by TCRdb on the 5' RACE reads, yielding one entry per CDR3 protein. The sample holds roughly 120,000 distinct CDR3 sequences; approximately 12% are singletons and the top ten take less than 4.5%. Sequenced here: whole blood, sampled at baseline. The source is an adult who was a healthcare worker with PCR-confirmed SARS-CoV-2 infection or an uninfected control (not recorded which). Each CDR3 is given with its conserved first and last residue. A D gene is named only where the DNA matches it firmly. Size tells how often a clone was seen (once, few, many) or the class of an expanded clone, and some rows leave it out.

CASSEDSTNEKLFF	TGCGCCAGCAGTGAGGATTCAACTAATGAAAAACTGTTTTTT	TRBJ1-4	.	TRBV10-2	few
CASSYSWTGSGGGELFF	TGTGCCAGCAGTTACTCGTGGACAGGGTCAGGCGGCGGGGAGCTGTTTTTT	TRBJ2-2	TRBD1	TRBV6-5	many
CASSTGTNYGYTF	TGCGCCAGCAGTACAGGAACTAACTATGGCTACACCTTC	TRBJ1-2	.	TRBV10-1	many
CASSPTDRANYGYTF	TGTGCCAGCTCACCGACGGACAGGGCTAACTATGGCTACACCTTC	TRBJ1-2	TRBD1	TRBV18	few
CAWSGAGGTNEQFF	TGTGCCTGGAGTGGGGCGGGAGGGACCAATGAGCAGTTCTTC	TRBJ2-1	TRBD2	TRBV30	.
CSASRTYEQYF	TGCAGTGCTTCCCGGACCTACGAGCAGTACTTC	TRBJ2-7	.	TRBV20-1	.
CASSSPTGELFF	TGTGCCAGCAGTTCACCCACCGGGGAGCTGTTTTTT	TRBJ2-2	.	TRBV28	.
CSAREGPGLETDTQYF	TGCAGTGCTCGAGAAGGCCCGGGACTAGAAACAGATACGCAGTATTTT	TRBJ2-3	TRBD2	TRBV20-1	many
CASSPGQGYNEQFF	TGTGCCAGCAGCCCGGGCCAGGGTTACAATGAGCAGTTCTTC	TRBJ2-1	.	TRBV2	many
CASSSEDPGLAEQYF	TGTGCCAGCAGCTCAGAGGATCCGGGACTAGCCGAGCAGTACTTC	TRBJ2-7	TRBD2	TRBV7-8	few
CATSDTMTSGRVEQYF	TGTGCCACCAGTGATACTATGACTAGCGGGAGAGTCGAGCAGTACTTC	TRBJ2-7	TRBD2	TRBV24-1	many
CSASPAAYEQYF	TGCAGTGCTAGCCCCGCAGCATACGAGCAGTACTTC	TRBJ2-7	.	TRBV20-1	few
CASSYGLGAEAFF	TGTGCCAGCAGTTACGGGTTAGGGGCTGAAGCTTTCTTT	TRBJ1-1	.	TRBV7-8	.
CASSLVPALMGTDTQYF	TGCGCCAGCAGCTTGGTCCCAGCGTTGATGGGGACAGATACGCAGTATTTT	TRBJ2-3	.	TRBV5-1	.
CAAGGESSDTQYF	TGTGCCGCCGGAGGGGAATCCTCAGATACGCAGTATTTT	TRBJ2-3	.	TRBV5-4	few
CASSYSWARTATNEKLFF	TGTGCCAGCAGTTACTCATGGGCCAGGACCGCAACTAATGAAAAACTGTTTTTT	TRBJ1-4	.	TRBV6-5	.
CASSFWEGATEAFF	TGTGCCAGCAGTTTTTGGGAGGGAGCGACTGAAGCTTTCTTT	TRBJ1-1	.	TRBV27	.
CAGRVRVDEQYF	TGTGCCGGAAGGGTGAGGGTGGACGAGCAGTACTTC	TRBJ2-7	.	TRBV6-5	many
CASSQGAGGEQYF	TGTGCCAGCTCACAGGGGGCAGGCGGCGAGCAGTACTTC	TRBJ2-7	TRBD1	TRBV18	few
CASSVRDRVILETQYF	TGTGCCAGCAGCGTCCGGGACAGGGTTATTTTGGAGACCCAGTACTTC	TRBJ2-5	TRBD1	TRBV5-5	few
CASSFQGHEQYF	TGTGCCAGCAGTTTTCAAGGCCACGAGCAGTACTTC	TRBJ2-7	.	TRBV12-3/TRBV12-4	many
CASSPRAIAGGSNTQYF	TGTGCCAGCAGCCCACGAGCCATAGCGGGGGGGAGCAATACGCAGTATTTT	TRBJ2-3	TRBD2	TRBV11-2	.
CASSSPAFNTIYF	TGTGCCAGCAGCTCCCCGGCCTTCAACACCATATATTTT	TRBJ1-3	.	TRBV28	once
CAISEFDLSSQYF	TGTGCCATCAGTGAGTTCGACCTTTCCAGTCAGTACTTC	TRBJ2-7	.	TRBV10-3	few
CASSRDSVNQPQHF	TGTGCCAGCAGCAGGGACAGTGTTAATCAGCCCCAGCATTTT	TRBJ1-5	TRBD1	TRBV2	many
CASRTGQWGYEQYF	TGTGCCAGCAGAACGGGACAGTGGGGCTACGAGCAGTACTTC	TRBJ2-7	TRBD1	TRBV6-5	few
CAWSLTSGVYNEQFF	TGTGCCTGGAGTCTGACTAGCGGGGTCTACAATGAGCAGTTCTTC	TRBJ2-1	TRBD2	TRBV30	.
CASSFEWTGTIYF	TGTGCCAGCAGCTTTGAGTGGACGGGCACCATATATTTT	TRBJ1-3	.	TRBV5-6	.
CAISEKDEQFF	TGTGCCATCAGTGAAAAAGATGAGCAGTTCTTC	TRBJ2-1	.	TRBV10-3	few
CASSPAEYSNQPQHF	TGTGCCAGTAGTCCGGCCGAGTATAGCAATCAGCCCCAGCATTTT	TRBJ1-5	.	TRBV19	few
CASRTTWTGHNEQFF	TGTGCCAGCAGGACAACTTGGACAGGGCACAATGAGCAGTTCTTC	TRBJ2-1	TRBD1	TRBV6-5	many
CASSSGPTQGETQYF	TGCGCCAGCAGCTCGGGGCCCACTCAAGGGGAGACCCAGTACTTC	TRBJ2-5	.	TRBV5-1	.
CASSLVGWPVAKNIQYF	TGTGCCAGCAGCTTAGTAGGTTGGCCAGTGGCCAAAAACATTCAGTACTTC	TRBJ2-4	.	TRBV13	few
CASSPPEGRVRANTEAFF	TGTGCCAGCAGTCCGCCCGAGGGCCGGGTCAGGGCTAACACTGAAGCTTTCTTT	TRBJ1-1	.	TRBV28	many
CASSLIGPGVGSDTQYF	TGTGCCAGCAGTTTAATTGGTCCGGGAGTTGGGTCAGATACGCAGTATTTT	TRBJ2-3	.	TRBV28	.
CASSFPMRAQETQYF	TGTGCCAGCAGTTTCCCAATGCGGGCCCAAGAGACCCAGTACTTC	TRBJ2-5	.	TRBV28	few
CASSMDRGGYEQYF	TGTGCCAGCAGTATGGACAGGGGAGGCTACGAGCAGTACTTC	TRBJ2-7	TRBD1	TRBV27	.
CASSSPAGSGASTDTQYF	TGTGCCAGCAGTTCCCCCGCCGGGAGCGGAGCTTCCACGGATACGCAGTATTTT	TRBJ2-3	.	TRBV28	.
CASSLSGPYEQYF	TGTGCCAGCAGTTTATCGGGGCCCTACGAGCAGTACTTC	TRBJ2-7	.	TRBV27	many
CASSIGREAPLHF	TGTGCCAGCAGTATCGGGAGGGAAGCACCCCTCCACTTT	TRBJ1-6	.	TRBV6-5	many
CASSQEYFAVQETQYF	TGTGCCAGCAGCCAAGAATATTTTGCGGTCCAAGAGACCCAGTACTTC	TRBJ2-5	.	TRBV3-1	.
CASSTGGVAYEQYF	TGTGCCAGCAGTACAGGGGGAGTCGCCTACGAGCAGTACTTC	TRBJ2-7	TRBD1	TRBV6-1	.
CASSAETNTEAFF	TGTGCCAGCAGCGCCGAAACGAACACTGAAGCTTTCTTT	TRBJ1-1	.	TRBV28	many
CASSLGVHQNTEVFF	TGTGCCAGCAGCTTAGGGGTTCACCAGAACACTGAAGTTTTCTTT	TRBJ1-1	.	TRBV7-6	few
CASSAGDLTDTQYF	TGTGCCAGCAGCGCAGGGGACCTCACAGATACGCAGTATTTT	TRBJ2-3	.	TRBV9	.
CAWSVRDTGEQFF	TGTGCCTGGAGTGTCCGGGACACCGGAGAGCAGTTCTTC	TRBJ2-1	.	TRBV30	.
CASSILAVSYEQYF	TGTGCCAGCAGTATTCTAGCGGTTTCCTACGAGCAGTACTTC	TRBJ2-7	TRBD2	TRBV2	few
CSAKDTQETQYF	TGCAGCGCCAAGGACACCCAAGAGACCCAGTACTTC	TRBJ2-5	.	TRBV29-1	few